Each of the 31 T cell receptor beta chains below was sequenced from the same sample in a study of shared clonotypes between healthy human individuals. The protocol was immunoSEQ multiplex PCR, while the TCRdb copy is restricted to in-frame clones and leaves out a portion. The sample yields roughly 1,100,000 clones, about 77% seen once. The material sequenced was memory CD4+ T cells sorted from blood. Subset of the sample: CD45RA-negative fraction. Receptors originate from a man aged 18 to 35 in good health.

This chain links TRBV7-6 with TRBJ1-2; D possibly corresponds to TRBD1 (6 bases). Germline lookup yields CDR1 SGHVS and CDR2 FNYEAQ. V was shortened by 0 bases and J by 3 bases, with 11 bases between the two germline ends. This CDR3 spans 15 amino acids. The CDR3 DNA is TGTGCCAGCAGCTTAGCCCTGGGGGCGGACTATGGCTACACCTTC. This encodes CASSLALGADYGYTF.

As regards this clone: This sequence may be a read error, since a much larger clone differs from it by one base. V and J are TRBV2 and TRBJ2-7, with no clear D. Germline assignment: CDR1 SNHLY and CDR2 FYNNEI. The CDR3 is 10 amino acids. Trimming removed 5 bases at V and 3 bases at J, with 2 bases between. The CDR3 is CASSFYEQYF. In DNA form, the CDR3 reads TGTGCCAGCAGTTTCTACGAGCAGTACTTC.

CDR3 nucleotide sequence: TGTGCCAGCAGCTTGAACTACGATCCCGGGCAGGGGCCCAATGAGCAGTTCTTC. Translated, it gives CASSLNYDPGQGPNEQFF. The V and J genes are TRBV11-3 and TRBJ2-1, with D possibly being TRBD1 (6 bases). This CDR3 region has 18 residues. The ends were cut back, 3 bases at V and 6 bases at J, with 24 bases in the middle. Looked up from germline, CDR1 is SGHNT and CDR2 is YENEEA.

The V and J genes are TRBV12-5 and TRBJ2-2, with 7 bases identical to TRBD1. In germline, CDR1 is LGHNT, CDR2 FRNRAP. The CDR3 sequence is 15 residues long. Trimming removed 1 base from V and 1 base from J; junction bases left unmatched: 0. The CDR3 loop is CASGLGTGNTGELFF. As DNA, the CDR3 is TGTGCTAGTGGTTTGGGGACAGGGAACACCGGGGAGCTGTTTTTT. Drawing the rest from reference TRBV12-5 and TRBJ2-2, the complete variable domain is DARVTQTPRHKVTEMGQEVTMRCQPILGHNTVFWYRQTMMQGLELLAYFRNRAPLDDSGMPKDRFSAEMPDATLATLKIQPSEPRDSAVYFCASGLGTGNTGELFFGEGSRLTVL.

This clone occurred a few times. The chain has TRBV5-1 and TRBJ2-1; 7 bases match TRBD2. With 1 base clipped from V and 8 bases from J, the junction kept 9 bases outside the gene matches. The V gene's germline CDR1 is SGHRS and CDR2 YFSETQ. The CDR3 loop spans 15 amino acids. CDR3 in DNA: TGCGCCAGCAGCTTGAACTGGGGCGGGAGCTATGAGCAGTTCTTC. Translating it yields CASSLNWGGSYEQFF.

The chain uses TRBV5-1 and TRBJ2-7; 8 nucleotides align to TRBD1. V gave up 4 bases and J gave up 4 bases; unmatched junction bases: 10. Germline CDR1 reads SGHRS; CDR2 reads YFSETQ. The CDR3 loop spans 15 amino acids. CDR3 loop: CASSETSDRGYEQYF. Here the CDR3 DNA reads TGCGCCAGCAGCGAGACGAGTGACAGGGGATACGAGCAGTACTTC.

This chain joins TRBV7-9 and TRBJ1-1, with D hard to call. Germline CDR1 SEHNR, CDR2 FQNEAQ (reference sequence). V lost 4 bases, J lost 0 bases, and 12 bases lay in between. The CDR3 loop spans 15 amino acids. The CDR3 is CASSSGSSLNTEAFF. CDR3 sequence (DNA): TGTGCCAGCAGCTCTGGTTCGTCCTTGAACACTGAAGCTTTCTTT.

The CDR3 spells CASSLNGGEGTEAFF. CDR3 nucleotides: TGCGCCAGCAGCTTGAACGGGGGCGAGGGCACTGAAGCTTTCTTT. V gene TRBV5-1 combines with J gene TRBJ1-1, with D perhaps matching TRBD1 (6 bases). This CDR3 contains 15 residues. V gave up 1 base and J gave up 4 bases, with 14 bases separating them. CDR1 is SGHRS and CDR2 is YFSETQ in the germline V gene.

V is TRBV5-1 and J is TRBJ1-5; D remains ambiguous. CDR3 size: 10 residues. Germline V gene sequence: CDR1 SGHRS, CDR2 YFSETQ. V shed 8 bases and J shed 5 bases, with 5 bases lying between them. The CDR3 here is CASLDQPQHF. CDR3 coding DNA: TGCGCCAGTCTAGATCAGCCCCAGCATTTT.

CDR3 sequence: CASAGQKLSEQYF. In nucleotides, the CDR3 is TGTGCCAGCGCCGGACAGAAACTATCGGAGCAGTACTTC. The chain uses TRBV5-6 and TRBJ2-7; tentative D call: TRBD1 (6 bases). Germline CDR1 SGHDT, CDR2 YYEEEE. Trimming took off 7 bases at V and 7 bases at J, with 18 bases between the two ends. The length of the CDR3 is 13 residues. The full variable domain, rest sourced from reference TRBV5-6 and TRBJ2-7, is DAGVTQSPTHLIKTRGQQVTLRCSPKSGHDTVSWYQQALGQGPQFIFQYYEEEERQRGNFPDRFSGHQFPNYSSELNVNALLLGDSALYLCASAGQKLSEQYFGPGTRLTVT.

This clone was observed a handful of times. The V and J genes are TRBV29-1 and TRBJ2-3; TRBD2 aligns across 11 bases. There are 16 residues in the CDR3. Germline trimming cut 8 bases from V and 2 bases from J; bases unmatched to any gene: 12. From germline, CDR1 is SQVTM and CDR2 ANQGSEA. CDR3 DNA: TGCAGCTCCCTGGGGCTAGCGGGGGGTAACACAGATACGCAGTATTTT. Its translation is CSSLGLAGGNTDTQYF.

V usage is TRBV29-1 and J usage is TRBJ2-3; D remains ambiguous. V dropped 1 base and J dropped 4 bases, with 6 bases sitting between them. CDR1 is SQVTM, CDR2 ANQGSEA, per germline. The CDR3 covers 12 residues. The CDR3: CSVEGFPDTQYF. The CDR3 nucleotides are TGCAGCGTTGAAGGGTTTCCAGATACGCAGTATTTT.

The chain has TRBV30 and TRBJ2-4; TRBD1 matches at 8 bases. This CDR3 region has 12 residues. CDR1 is GTSNPN and CDR2 is SVGIG in the germline V gene (reference sequence). The CDR3 sequence is CAGGGQGLFQYF. Here the CDR3 DNA reads TGTGCTGGGGGAGGACAGGGACTTTTTCAGTACTTC.

This chain joins TRBV30 and TRBJ1-1; weak D call: TRBD1 (5 bases). This CDR3 has 14 amino acids. V lost 2 bases to trimming and J lost 6 bases, with 16 bases between them. Germline V lookup: CDR1 GTSNPN, CDR2 SVGIG (reference sequence). The chain's CDR3 is CAWSKGVLTAEAFF. CDR3 in DNA: TGTGCCTGGAGTAAAGGGGTTCTCACTGCTGAAGCTTTCTTT.

The chain couples TRBV7-9 to TRBJ1-2, with TRBD1 matching over 11 bases. The CDR3 is 15 residues long. V gave up 5 bases and J gave up 4 bases; unmatched junction bases: 6. Germline CDR1 SEHNR, CDR2 FQNEAQ (reference sequence). The CDR3 loop reads CASSHTGTGGYGYTF. As DNA, the CDR3 is TGTGCCAGCAGCCACACCGGGACAGGGGGCTATGGCTACACCTTC.

The chain is built from TRBV9 and TRBJ1-1; D is perhaps TRBD1 (6 bases). Germline CDR1 reads SGDLS; CDR2 reads YYNGEE. V shed 4 bases and J shed 2 bases, with 12 bases lying between them. The CDR3 loop spans 14 amino acids. CDR3 protein: CASSQGQFNTEAFF. CDR3 bases: TGTGCCAGCAGCCAAGGACAGTTTAACACTGAAGCTTTCTTT.

Regarding this clone: This sample also contains other DNA sequences that code for the same CDR3. The chain couples TRBV18 to TRBJ2-5; either TRBD1 or TRBD2 may supply D (5 bases each). Germline V gene data show CDR1 as KGHSH and CDR2 as LQKENI. CDR3 length: 13 amino acids. V lost 2 bases, J lost 2 bases, and 6 bases lay in between. The CDR3 sequence is CASSPGGQETQYF. CDR3 nucleotides: TGTGCCAGCTCACCAGGGGGACAAGAGACCCAGTACTTC.

J is TRBJ2-2 and V is TRBV5-1; the D is unclear. The CDR3 totals 16 residues. Between the trimmed V and J ends, which lost 4 bases and 2 bases, there was a span of 15 bases. Germline CDR1 is SGHRS and CDR2 is YFSETQ. CDR3 sequence reads: CASSLTTSVNTGELFF. The CDR3 DNA follows: TGCGCCAGCAGCCTCACCACGAGTGTCAACACCGGGGAGCTGTTTTTT.

The chain joins TRBV2 to TRBJ2-4; TRBD2 agrees at 10 bases. Trimming removed 8 bases from V and 1 base from J; junction bases left unmatched: 2. The CDR3 loop spans 14 amino acids. The germline V gene has CDR1 SNHLY and CDR2 FYNNEI. For the CDR3, the DNA is TGTGCCAGCCTAGCGGGGGATGCCAAAAACATTCAGTACTTC. Protein product: CASLAGDAKNIQYF. Full variable domain (outside the CDR3, taken from reference TRBV2 and TRBJ2-4): EPEVTQTPSHQVTQMGQEVILRCVPISNHLYFYWYRQILGQKVEFLVSFYNNEISEKSEIFDDQFSVERPDGSNFTLKIRSTKLEDSAMYFCASLAGDAKNIQYFGAGTRLSVL.

To note about this clone: A far more abundant clone sits one base away, making this likely a read error. The chain uses TRBV6-6 and TRBJ1-5; 7 bases are a match to TRBD1. The CDR3 contains 13 residues. The germline CDR1 and CDR2 sequences are MNHNY and SVGAGI (reference sequence). The CDR3 region has the DNA TGTGCCAGCATGAGGGGGCAGAATCGGCCCCAGCATTTT. It translates to CASMRGQNRPQHF.

The CDR3 sequence is CASSPPSIETQYF. In DNA, the CDR3 is TGTGCCAGCTCACCACCAAGTATTGAGACCCAGTACTTC. This chain uses TRBV18 with TRBJ2-5; D unresolved. Germline CDR1 KGHSH, CDR2 LQKENI. This CDR3 spans 13 amino acids. Trimming removed 0 bases from V and 5 bases from J, with 7 bases in between. Full variable domain (outside the CDR3, taken from reference TRBV18 and TRBJ2-5): NAGVMQNPRHLVRRRGQEARLRCSPMKGHSHVYWYRQLPEEGLKFMVYLQKENIIDESGMPKERFSAEFPKEGPSILRIQQVVRGDSAAYFCASSPPSIETQYFGPGTRLLVL.

The V gene is TRBV27, the J gene TRBJ2-5; TRBD2 agrees at 11 bases. This CDR3 has 15 amino acids. V was clipped by 6 bases and J by 1 base; unmatched bases: 4. Germline loops: CDR1 MNHEY, CDR2 SMNVEV (reference sequence). The chain's CDR3 is CASRTSGGLQETQYF. DNA of the CDR3: TGTGCCAGCAGAACTAGCGGGGGCCTCCAAGAGACCCAGTACTTC.

The gene calls are TRBV19 and TRBJ2-3; 15 bases agree with TRBD2. The CDR3 has 17 amino acids. Germline V CDR1 and CDR2: LNHDA, SQIVND (reference sequence). Losses at the gene ends were 9 bases for V and 2 bases for J; bases not matched to a gene: 9. This CDR3 reads CASRLGLAGGPTDTQYF. In nucleotides, the CDR3 is TGTGCCAGCCGCCTTGGACTAGCGGGGGGGCCCACAGATACGCAGTATTTT.

The V gene is TRBV28, the J gene TRBJ1-4; D gene uncertain. In germline, CDR1 is MDHEN, CDR2 SYDVKM. V was clipped by 5 bases and J by 4 bases, with 8 bases between them. The CDR3 sequence is 13 residues long. The CDR3: CASSGSVNEKLFF. CDR3 sequence (DNA): TGTGCCAGCAGTGGTTCGGTTAATGAAAAACTGTTTTTT.

V gene TRBV6-6 combines with J gene TRBJ1-1, with 9 bases that match TRBD1. There are 13 residues in the CDR3. V shed 4 bases and J 5 bases; nucleotides not matched to a gene: 2. Germline CDR1 reads MNHNY; CDR2 reads SVGAGI (reference sequence). CDR3 sequence (DNA): TGTGCCAGCAGTTCGGACAGGGGTACTGAAGCTTTCTTT. Its translation is CASSSDRGTEAFF.

This chain links TRBV18 with TRBJ2-5, with no clear D. With 3 bases removed from V and 5 bases from J, the gap between germline ends came to 13 bases. The CDR3 length is 14 residues. The germline V gene has CDR1 KGHSH and CDR2 LQKENI. The CDR3 is CASSPQQAGETQYF. The CDR3 DNA is TGTGCCAGCTCACCGCAGCAGGCCGGGGAGACCCAGTACTTC.

Worth noting for this clone: Other DNA sequences in the sample encode the same CDR3. The rearrangement uses TRBV29-1 and TRBJ2-5; D possibly corresponds to TRBD1 (6 bases). Germline CDR1 is SQVTM and CDR2 is ANQGSEA. The V and J ends lost 6 bases and 5 bases respectively, with 10 bases between them. This CDR3 spans 11 amino acids. The CDR3 coding sequence is TGCAGCGTGGCTCAGGGGGAGACCCAGTACTTC. As protein: CSVAQGETQYF.

In this sample, this clone turned up a few times. This specimen includes other DNA sequences encoding the same CDR3. The gene calls are TRBV10-3 and TRBJ2-5, with 7 bases matching TRBD2. This CDR3 comprises 13 residues. CDR1 and CDR2 (germline): ENHRY, SYGVKD. The V segment lost 7 bases and the J segment 2 bases; nucleotides outside the gene matches: 4. The DNA for the CDR3 is TGTGCCATCACCCCGGGACTACAAGAGACCCAGTACTTC. Protein sequence: CAITPGLQETQYF.

The chain couples TRBV11-2 to TRBJ2-7, with TRBD1 matching 8 bases. Germline CDR1 SGHAT, CDR2 FQNNGV. This CDR3 spans 15 amino acids. Trimming at V came to 1 base and at J to 3 bases, leaving 5 bases not matched to a gene. CDR3 DNA: TGTGCCAGCAGCTTAGGATTAGGACAGGGCTACGAGCAGTACTTC. Residues: CASSLGLGQGYEQYF.

The chain uses TRBV2 and TRBJ1-5, with 7 bases identical to TRBD1. Germline trimming cut 7 bases from V and 0 bases from J; bases unmatched to any gene: 6. The CDR3 is made up of 15 amino acids. The V gene's germline CDR1 is SNHLY and CDR2 FYNNEI. This chain's CDR3 is CASTEGTASNQPQHF. The CDR3 DNA follows: TGTGCCAGCACCGAGGGGACAGCTAGCAATCAGCCCCAGCATTTT.

This clone was seen a few times. The CDR3 loop reads CASSLGLHPSPDTQYF. The CDR3 DNA follows: TGTGCCAGCAGCCTGGGACTTCATCCCTCCCCAGATACGCAGTATTTT. J is TRBJ2-3 and V is TRBV7-2; D is perhaps TRBD2 (6 bases). The CDR3 runs to 16 residues. Trimming removed 5 bases at V and 4 bases at J, with 19 bases between. Germline-derived CDR1 and CDR2 are SGHTA and FQGNSA.